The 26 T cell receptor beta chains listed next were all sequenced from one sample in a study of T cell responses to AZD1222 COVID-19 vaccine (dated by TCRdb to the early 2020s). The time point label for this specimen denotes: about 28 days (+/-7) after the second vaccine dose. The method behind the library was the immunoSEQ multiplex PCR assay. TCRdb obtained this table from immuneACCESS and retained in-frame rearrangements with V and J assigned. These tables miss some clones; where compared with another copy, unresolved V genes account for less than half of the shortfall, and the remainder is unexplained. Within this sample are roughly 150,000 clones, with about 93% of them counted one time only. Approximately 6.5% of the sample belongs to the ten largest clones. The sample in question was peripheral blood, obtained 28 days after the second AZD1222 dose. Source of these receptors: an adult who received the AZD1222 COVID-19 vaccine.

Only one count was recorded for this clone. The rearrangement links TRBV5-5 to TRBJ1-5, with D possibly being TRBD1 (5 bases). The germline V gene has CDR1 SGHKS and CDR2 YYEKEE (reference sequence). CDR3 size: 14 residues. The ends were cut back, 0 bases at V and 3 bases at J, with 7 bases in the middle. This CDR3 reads CASSLGQLNQPQHF. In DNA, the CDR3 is TGTGCCAGCAGCTTGGGACAGCTCAATCAGCCCCAGCATTTT. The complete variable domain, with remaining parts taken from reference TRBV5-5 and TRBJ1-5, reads DAGVTQSPTHLIKTRGQQVTLRCSPISGHKSVSWYQQVLGQGPQFIFQYYEKEERGRGNFPDRFSARQFPNYSSELNVNALLLGDSALYLCASSLGQLNQPQHFGDGTRLSIL.

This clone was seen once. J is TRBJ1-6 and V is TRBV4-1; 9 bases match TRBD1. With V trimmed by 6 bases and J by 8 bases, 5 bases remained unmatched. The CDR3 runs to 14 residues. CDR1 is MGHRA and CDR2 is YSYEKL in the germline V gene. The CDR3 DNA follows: TGCGCCAGCAGAACCGGGACAGGGTATTCACCCCTCCACTTT. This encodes CASRTGTGYSPLHF.

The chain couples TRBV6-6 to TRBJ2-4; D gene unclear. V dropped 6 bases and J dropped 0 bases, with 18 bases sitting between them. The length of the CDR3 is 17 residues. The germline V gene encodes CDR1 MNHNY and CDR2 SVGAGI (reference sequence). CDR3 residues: CASSRTFSDLAKNIQYF. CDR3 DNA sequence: TGTGCCAGCAGCCGAACCTTCAGTGATCTAGCCAAAAACATTCAGTACTTC.

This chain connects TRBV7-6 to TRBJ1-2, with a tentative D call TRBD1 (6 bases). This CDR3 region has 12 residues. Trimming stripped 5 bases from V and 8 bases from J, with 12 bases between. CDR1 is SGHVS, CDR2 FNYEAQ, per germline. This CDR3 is CASSQKGGGYTF. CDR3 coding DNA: TGTGCCAGCAGCCAGAAAGGGGGAGGCTACACCTTC.

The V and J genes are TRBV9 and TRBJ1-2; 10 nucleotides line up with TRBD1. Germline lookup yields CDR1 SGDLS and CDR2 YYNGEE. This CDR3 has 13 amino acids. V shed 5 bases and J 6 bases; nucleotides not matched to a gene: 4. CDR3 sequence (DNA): TGTGCCAGCAGTAGACAGGGGGCTCATGGCTACACCTTC. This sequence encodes CASSRQGAHGYTF.

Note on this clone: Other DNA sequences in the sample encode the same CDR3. The CDR3 protein is CASSEGYSNQPQHF. CDR3 nucleotide sequence: TGTGCCAGCAGTGAGGGTTACAGCAATCAGCCCCAGCATTTT. The chain recombines TRBV6-1 with TRBJ1-5; D remains unclear. The CDR3 is made up of 14 amino acids. V gave up 3 bases and J gave up 1 base, with 7 bases separating them. Germline V CDR1 and CDR2: MNHNS, SASEGT.

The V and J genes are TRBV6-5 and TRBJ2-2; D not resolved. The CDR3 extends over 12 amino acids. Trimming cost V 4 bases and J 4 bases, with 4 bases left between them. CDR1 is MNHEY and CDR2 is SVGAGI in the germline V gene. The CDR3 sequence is CASSWSTGELFF. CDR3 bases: TGTGCCAGCAGTTGGAGCACCGGGGAGCTGTTTTTT.

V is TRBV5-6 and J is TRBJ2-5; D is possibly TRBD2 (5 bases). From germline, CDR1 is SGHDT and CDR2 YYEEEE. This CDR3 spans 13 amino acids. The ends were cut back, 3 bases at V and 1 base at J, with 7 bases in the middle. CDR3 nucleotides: TGTGCCAGCAGCTGGGAGTTCCAAGAGACCCAGTACTTC. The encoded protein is CASSWEFQETQYF. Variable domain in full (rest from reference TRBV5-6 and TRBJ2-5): DAGVTQSPTHLIKTRGQQVTLRCSPKSGHDTVSWYQQALGQGPQFIFQYYEEEERQRGNFPDRFSGHQFPNYSSELNVNALLLGDSALYLCASSWEFQETQYFGPGTRLLVL.

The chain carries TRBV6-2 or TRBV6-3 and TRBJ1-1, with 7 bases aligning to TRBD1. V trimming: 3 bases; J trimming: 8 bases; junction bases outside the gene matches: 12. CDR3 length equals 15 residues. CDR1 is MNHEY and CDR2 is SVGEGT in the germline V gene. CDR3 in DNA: TGTGCCAGCAGTTATTCCGTCGCAGGGGGAGACGAAGCTTTCTTT. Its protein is CASSYSVAGGDEAFF.

DNA for the CDR3: TGCGCCAGCAGCCAAGTTTCGGGCGAGACCCAGTACTTC. Translation gives CASSQVSGETQYF. The rearrangement uses TRBV4-3 and TRBJ2-5; D gene uncertain. The CDR3 is 13 amino acids. In germline, CDR1 is LGHNA, CDR2 YSLEER. The V and J ends lost 1 base and 5 bases respectively, with 8 bases between them.

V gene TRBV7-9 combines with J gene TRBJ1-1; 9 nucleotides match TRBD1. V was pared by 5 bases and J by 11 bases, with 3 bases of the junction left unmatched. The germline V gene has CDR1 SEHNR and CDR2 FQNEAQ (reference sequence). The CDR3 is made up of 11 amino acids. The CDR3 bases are TGTGCCAGCAGCCGGACAGGGGCGGCTTTCTTT. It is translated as CASSRTGAAFF.

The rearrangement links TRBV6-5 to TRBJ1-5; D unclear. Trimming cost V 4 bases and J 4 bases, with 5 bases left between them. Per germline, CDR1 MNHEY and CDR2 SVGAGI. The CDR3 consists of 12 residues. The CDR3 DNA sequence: TGTGCCAGCAGTTTTGTAAATCAGCCCCAGCATTTT. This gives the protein CASSFVNQPQHF.

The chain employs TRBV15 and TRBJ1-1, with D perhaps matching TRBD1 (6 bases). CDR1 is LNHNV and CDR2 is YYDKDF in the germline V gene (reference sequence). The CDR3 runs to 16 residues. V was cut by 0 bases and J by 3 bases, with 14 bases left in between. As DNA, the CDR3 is TGTGCCACCAGCAGAGATCGTTCAGGGGCGGACACTGAAGCTTTCTTT. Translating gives CATSRDRSGADTEAFF. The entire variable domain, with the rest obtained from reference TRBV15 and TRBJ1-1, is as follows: DAMVIQNPRYQVTQFGKPVTLSCSQTLNHNVMYWYQQKSSQAPKLLFHYYDKDFNNEADTPDNFQSRRPNTSFCFLDIRSPGLGDTAMYLCATSRDRSGADTEAFFGQGTRLTVV.

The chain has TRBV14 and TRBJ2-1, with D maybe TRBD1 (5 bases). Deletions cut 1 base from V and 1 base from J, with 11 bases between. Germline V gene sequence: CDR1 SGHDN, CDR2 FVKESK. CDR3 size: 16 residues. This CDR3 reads CASSQGRQTSYNEQFF. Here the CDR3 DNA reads TGTGCCAGCAGCCAAGGACGACAGACATCCTACAATGAGCAGTTCTTC.

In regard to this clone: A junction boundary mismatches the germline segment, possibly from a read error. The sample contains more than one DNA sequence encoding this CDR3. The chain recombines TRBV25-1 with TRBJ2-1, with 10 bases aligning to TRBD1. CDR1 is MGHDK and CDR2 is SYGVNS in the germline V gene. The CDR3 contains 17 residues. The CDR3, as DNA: TGCGCCAGCAGTGAATCCTCAAGACAGGGGGCATTGTATGAGCAGTTCTTC. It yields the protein CASSESSRQGALYEQFF.

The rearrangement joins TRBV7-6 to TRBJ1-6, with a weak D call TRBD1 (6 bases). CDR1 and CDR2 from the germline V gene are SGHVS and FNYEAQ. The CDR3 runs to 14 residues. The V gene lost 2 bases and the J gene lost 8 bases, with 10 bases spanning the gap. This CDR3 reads CASSLQGSDSPLHF. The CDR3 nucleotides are TGTGCCAGCAGCTTACAGGGGAGCGATTCACCCCTCCACTTT.

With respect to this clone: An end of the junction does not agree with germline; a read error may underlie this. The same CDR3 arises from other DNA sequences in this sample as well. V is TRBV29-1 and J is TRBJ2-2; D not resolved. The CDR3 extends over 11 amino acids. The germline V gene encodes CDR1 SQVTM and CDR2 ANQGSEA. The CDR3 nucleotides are TGCAGCGTCGAAGACACCGGGGAGCTGTTTTTT. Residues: CSVEDTGELFF.

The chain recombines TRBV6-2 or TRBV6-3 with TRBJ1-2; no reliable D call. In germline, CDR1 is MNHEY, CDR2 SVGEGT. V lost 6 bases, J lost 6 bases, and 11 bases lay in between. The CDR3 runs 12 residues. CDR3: CASSPMGHGYTF. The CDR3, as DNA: TGTGCCAGCAGCCCCATGGGTCATGGCTACACCTTC.

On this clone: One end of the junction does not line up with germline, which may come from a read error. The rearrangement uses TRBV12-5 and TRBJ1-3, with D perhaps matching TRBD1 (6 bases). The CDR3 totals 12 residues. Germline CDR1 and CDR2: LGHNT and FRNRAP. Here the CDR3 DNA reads TGTGCTAGTGGCCCCCTCCCGGGACATACTTTTTTT. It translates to CASGPLPGHTFF.

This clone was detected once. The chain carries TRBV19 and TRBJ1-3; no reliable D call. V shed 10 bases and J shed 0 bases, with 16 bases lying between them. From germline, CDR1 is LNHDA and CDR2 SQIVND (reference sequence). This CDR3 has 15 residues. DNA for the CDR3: TGTGCCACCGAAAGTTTTTGGGCCTCTGGAAACACCATATATTTT. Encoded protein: CATESFWASGNTIYF.

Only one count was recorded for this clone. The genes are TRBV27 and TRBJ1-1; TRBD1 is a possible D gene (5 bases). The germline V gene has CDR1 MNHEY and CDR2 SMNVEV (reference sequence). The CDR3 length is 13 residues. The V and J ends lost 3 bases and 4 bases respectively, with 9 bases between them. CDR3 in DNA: TGTGCCAGCAGTTTTCAGGGTCCCACTGAAGCTTTCTTT. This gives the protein CASSFQGPTEAFF.

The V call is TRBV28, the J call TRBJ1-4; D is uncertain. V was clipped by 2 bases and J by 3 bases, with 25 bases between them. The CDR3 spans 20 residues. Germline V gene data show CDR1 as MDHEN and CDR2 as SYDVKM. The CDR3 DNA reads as TGTGCCAGCAGTTTAATAAGTTTTTCAGGACCGCGCCGAGCTAATGAAAAACTGTTTTTT. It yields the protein CASSLISFSGPRRANEKLFF.

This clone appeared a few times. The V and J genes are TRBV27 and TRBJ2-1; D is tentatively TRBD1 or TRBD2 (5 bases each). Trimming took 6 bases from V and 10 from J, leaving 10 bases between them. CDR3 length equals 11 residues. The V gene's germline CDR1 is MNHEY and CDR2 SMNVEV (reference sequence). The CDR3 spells CASRSWGEQFF. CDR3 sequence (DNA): TGTGCCAGCAGGTCATGGGGGGAGCAGTTCTTC.

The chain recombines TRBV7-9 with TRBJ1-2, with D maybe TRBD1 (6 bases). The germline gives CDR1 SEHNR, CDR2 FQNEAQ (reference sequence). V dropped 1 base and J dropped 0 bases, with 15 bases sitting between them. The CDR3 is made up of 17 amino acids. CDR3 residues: CASSLGGGSGANYGYTF. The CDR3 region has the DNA TGTGCCAGCAGCTTAGGCGGTGGGTCAGGGGCTAACTATGGCTACACCTTC. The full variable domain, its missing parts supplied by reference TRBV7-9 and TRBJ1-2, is DTGVSQNPRHKITKRGQNVTFRCDPISEHNRLYWYRQTLGQGPEFLTYFQNEAQLEKSRLLSDRFSAERPKGSFSTLEIQRTEQGDSAMYLCASSLGGGSGANYGYTFGSGTRLTVV.

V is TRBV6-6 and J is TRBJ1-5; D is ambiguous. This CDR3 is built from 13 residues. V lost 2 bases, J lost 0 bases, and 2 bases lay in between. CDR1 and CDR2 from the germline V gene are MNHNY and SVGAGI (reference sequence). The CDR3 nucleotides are TGTGCCAGCAGTTACGATAGCAATCAGCCCCAGCATTTT. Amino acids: CASSYDSNQPQHF.

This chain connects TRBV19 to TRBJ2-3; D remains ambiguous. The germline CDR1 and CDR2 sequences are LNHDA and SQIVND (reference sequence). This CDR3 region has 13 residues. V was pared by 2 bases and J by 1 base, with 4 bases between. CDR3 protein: CASSIRGTDTQYF. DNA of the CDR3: TGTGCCAGTAGTATACGGGGCACAGATACGCAGTATTTT.